The 5 T cell receptor beta chains presented below share a single source sample, sequenced in a study of blood T cell repertoires in COVID-19. Only in-frame clones appear in the TCRdb table, and some are missing; sequencing was by immunoSEQ multiplex PCR. The data hold about 380,000 clones, with more than 70% observed a single time. Sequencing input: PBMCs or T cells enriched from blood (not recorded which). The receptors come from a woman between 18 and 29 years old who had recovered from COVID-19.

Only one count was recorded for this clone. CDR3 residues: CASSEQGNTYEQYF. For the CDR3, the DNA is TGTGCCAGCAGTGAGCAGGGAAATACCTACGAGCAGTACTTC. The V gene is TRBV2, the J gene TRBJ2-7; D may be TRBD1 (5 bases). CDR3 length: 14 residues. V was pared by 3 bases and J by 2 bases, with 11 bases between. The germline V gene encodes CDR1 SNHLY and CDR2 FYNNEI.

The chain joins TRBV12-3 or TRBV12-4 to TRBJ1-4; D unresolved. The CDR3 totals 13 residues. Trimming stripped 5 bases from V and 8 bases from J, with 12 bases between. Here the CDR3 DNA reads TGTGCCAGCAGTAGACTCCTCCGGGAAAAACTGTTTTTT. Translating it yields CASSRLLREKLFF.

Ten or more counts support this clone. The CDR3 region is CASSAGDTGELFF. CDR3 nucleotide sequence: TGTGCCAGCTCGGCAGGGGACACCGGGGAGCTGTTTTTT. The chain has TRBV6-4 and TRBJ2-2; D may be TRBD1 (6 bases). Germline V lookup: CDR1 MRHNA, CDR2 SNTAGT. The ends were cut back, 8 bases at V and 3 bases at J, with 10 bases in the middle. This CDR3 spans 13 amino acids.

The chain is built from TRBV19 and TRBJ2-3; 7 positions match TRBD1. The CDR3 runs 15 residues. Unmatched junction bases numbered 11, after V lost 7 bases and J lost 4 bases. Looked up from germline, CDR1 is LNHDA and CDR2 is SQIVND (reference sequence). The CDR3 spells CASNLRQGVSDTQYF. The DNA of the CDR3 is TGTGCCAGTAATCTTCGTCAGGGGGTCTCAGATACGCAGTATTTT.

The chain recombines TRBV3-1 (or the pseudogene TRBV3-2) with TRBJ2-7; TRBD1 might be the D (6 bases). The germline V gene encodes CDR1 LGHDT and CDR2 YNNKEL (reference sequence). The germline V and J ends were trimmed by 2 bases and 3 bases, with 17 bases remaining between them. CDR3 length equals 16 residues. This CDR3 is CASSQQTWGTNYEQYF. The DNA of the CDR3 is TGTGCCAGCAGCCAACAAACATGGGGGACAAACTACGAGCAGTACTTC.